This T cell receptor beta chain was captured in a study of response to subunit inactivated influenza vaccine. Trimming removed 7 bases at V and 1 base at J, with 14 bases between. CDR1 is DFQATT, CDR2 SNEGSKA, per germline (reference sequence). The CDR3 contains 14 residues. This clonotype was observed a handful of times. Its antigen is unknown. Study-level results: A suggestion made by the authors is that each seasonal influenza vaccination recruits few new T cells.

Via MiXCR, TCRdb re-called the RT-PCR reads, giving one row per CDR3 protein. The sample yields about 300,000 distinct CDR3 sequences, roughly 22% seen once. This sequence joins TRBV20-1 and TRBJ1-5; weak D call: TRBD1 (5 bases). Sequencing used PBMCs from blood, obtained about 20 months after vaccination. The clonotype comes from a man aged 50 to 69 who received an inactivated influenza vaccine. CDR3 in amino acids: CSVSRGRSNQPQHF. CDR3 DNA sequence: TGCAGTGTTTCCCGGGGACGGAGCAATCAGCCCCAGCATTTT.